Presented here are 5 T cell receptor beta chains from one specimen sequenced in a study of regulatory T cells in long-lasting Graves disease. iRepertoire HTBI primers and Arm-PCR of CDR3 regions built TCR beta libraries. TCRdb called the multiplex PCR reads again in MiXCR, with one record for every CDR3 protein. The profile shows 450,000 to 500,000 distinct CDR3 sequences, 16% of them singletons. Time point specified: newly diagnosed GD, antithyroid drugs for less than 3 months. Following extraction of RNA from PBMCs, that RNA was used to make the TCR library. These data are also associated with another study on T cells in Graves' hyperthyroidism and ophthalmopathy.

This material consisted of peripheral blood mononuclear cells (PBMCs), taken at new diagnosis, from a patient treated with antithyroid drugs. These receptors originate from a man aged 40-55 years with Graves disease.

The J gene is TRBJ2-1, the V gene TRBV20-1; possible D gene TRBD2, 7 bases. V lost 6 bases, J lost 4 bases, and 16 bases lay in between. Germline V gene lookup returns CDR1 DFQATT and CDR2 SNEGSKA (reference sequence). The CDR3 sequence is 14 residues long. The CDR3 region is CSARGGLAYNEQFF. The DNA for the CDR3 is TGCAGTGCGAGGGGGGGACTGGCTTACAATGAGCAGTTCTTC.

The table lists this clonotype with many counts. This sequence joins TRBV5-1 and TRBJ2-3; D is possibly TRBD2 (5 bases). V lost 1 base, J lost 6 bases, and 12 bases lay in between. Germline V lookup: CDR1 SGHRS, CDR2 YFSETQ. The CDR3 spans 14 residues. The CDR3 region is CASSLLYTGDTQYF. In DNA form, the CDR3 reads TGCGCCAGCAGCTTGCTATATACGGGGGATACGCAGTATTTT.

V and J are TRBV24-1 and TRBJ2-3; 8 bases align to TRBD2. Germline CDR1 reads KGHDR; CDR2 reads SFDVKD. After removal of 2 bases from V and 6 bases from J, the junction contained 12 bases not matched to a gene. This CDR3 has 17 amino acids. Here the CDR3 DNA reads TGTGCCACCAGTGATTCCCACTTCGGGAGGGCAAGCGATACGCAGTATTTT. The encoded protein is CATSDSHFGRASDTQYF.

The chain has TRBV25-1 and TRBJ2-2, with TRBD2 identical over 8 bases. V was clipped by 2 bases and J by 6 bases; unmatched bases: 5. CDR3 length equals 15 residues. Germline CDR1 is MGHDK and CDR2 is SYGVNS. CDR3 DNA: TGTGCCAGCAGTGAAACGGGAGGGCCAGCCGGGGAGCTGTTTTTT. Protein: CASSETGGPAGELFF.

This sequence joins TRBV11-2 and TRBJ2-1; D is possibly TRBD1 (7 bases). Germline CDR1 and CDR2: SGHAT and FQNNGV. Trimming pared 3 bases from V and 4 bases from J, leaving 40 bases between. The CDR3 runs to 24 residues. CDR3 sequence: CASSFHPRTGDTSTHQILYNEQFF. The CDR3 region has the DNA TGTGCCAGCAGCTTCCACCCTCGGACAGGCGATACTAGCACTCATCAAATTTTGTACAATGAGCAGTTCTTC.